What follows are 28 T cell receptor beta chains derived from one specimen sequenced in a study of CD8+ T cells in alopecia areata. cDNA prepared by RNA extraction and subsequent reverse transcription served as the template for sequencing. Some clones are missing from TCRdb's copy, which holds only in-frame ones; the method was immunoSEQ multiplex PCR. The sample includes 150,000 to 200,000 clones, roughly 60% seen only once; the top ten take over 1.5%. The sequencing here drew on CD4+ T cells sorted from blood, taken at week 0. The origin of the receptors is a human donor with alopecia areata.

This clone was detected only a few times. The chain uses TRBV18 and TRBJ2-3, with 12 bases lining up with TRBD1. Looked up from germline, CDR1 is KGHSH and CDR2 is LQKENI. This CDR3 region has 17 residues. V was clipped by 3 bases and J by 1 base; unmatched bases: 5. The CDR3 loop reads CASSPPGQGARTDTQYF. In DNA, the CDR3 is TGTGCCAGCTCACCTCCGGGACAGGGGGCTCGCACAGATACGCAGTATTTT.

The rearrangement uses TRBV18 and TRBJ2-7; no definite D call. Trimming left V 3 bases short and J 1 base short, with 7 bases between. The CDR3 extends over 13 amino acids. CDR1 is KGHSH, CDR2 LQKENI, per germline. CDR3 coding DNA: TGTGCCAGCTCACCCCGACCTTCCTACGAGCAGTACTTC. It codes for CASSPRPSYEQYF.

The V call is TRBV7-2, the J call TRBJ1-1; D unresolved. Germline assignment: CDR1 SGHTA and CDR2 FQGNSA. Trimming took 5 bases from V and 1 from J, leaving 11 bases between them. The CDR3 contains 14 residues. The DNA of the CDR3 is TGTGCCAGCAGCCTCGAGGCAGGGAACACTGAAGCTTTCTTT. This encodes CASSLEAGNTEAFF. Complete variable domain (other parts from reference TRBV7-2 and TRBJ1-1): GAGVSQSPSNKVTEKGKDVELRCDPISGHTALYWYRQSLGQGLEFLIYFQGNSAPDKSGLPSDRFSAERTGGSVSTLTIQRTQQEDSAVYLCASSLEAGNTEAFFGQGTRLTVV.

This clone came up a few times. The rearrangement uses TRBV15 and TRBJ1-2, with D possibly TRBD1 on 5 matching bases. V lost 1 base and J lost 7, with 13 bases in between. CDR1 LNHNV and CDR2 YYDKDF come from the germline V gene (reference sequence). The CDR3 has 14 residues. The CDR3 nucleotides are TGTGCCACCAGCAGAGGACTGGAGGGACGTGGCTACACCTTC. It yields the protein CATSRGLEGRGYTF.

The chain couples TRBV18 to TRBJ1-2, with a tentative D call TRBD1 (5 bases). CDR3 length equals 13 residues. The germline CDR1 and CDR2 sequences are KGHSH and LQKENI. V lost 2 bases to trimming and J lost 4 bases, with 8 bases between them. The CDR3 sequence: CASSPGAGYGYTF. CDR3 DNA sequence: TGTGCCAGCTCACCAGGGGCAGGCTATGGCTACACCTTC.

The rearrangement joins TRBV7-6 to TRBJ2-7, with D perhaps given as TRBD1 or TRBD2 (5 bases each). Germline V gives CDR1 SGHVS, CDR2 FNYEAQ. V lost 5 bases to trimming and J lost 0 bases, with 8 bases between them. The CDR3 has 13 amino acids. DNA of the CDR3: TGTGCCAGCAGCCGGGGCCTCTCCTACGAGCAGTACTTC. It translates to CASSRGLSYEQYF.

This sequence joins TRBV29-1 and TRBJ1-1; D ambiguous. Trimming stripped 4 bases from V and 1 base from J, with 10 bases between. Germline loops: CDR1 SQVTM, CDR2 ANQGSEA. There are 13 residues in the CDR3. The CDR3: CSVGAEGNTEAFF. In DNA, the CDR3 is TGCAGCGTTGGTGCGGAGGGGAACACTGAAGCTTTCTTT.

This rearrangement joins TRBV7-2 to TRBJ2-1, with TRBD2 as a possible D gene (6 bases). Per the germline V gene, CDR1 is SGHTA and CDR2 is FQGNSA. Trimming took 5 bases from V and 0 from J, leaving 14 bases between them. This CDR3 has 16 amino acids. CDR3 nucleotide sequence: TGTGCCAGCAGCATAATAGCGGAGACCTCCTACAATGAGCAGTTCTTC. It yields the protein CASSIIAETSYNEQFF.

This chain joins TRBV6-5 and TRBJ1-2, with D hard to call. The CDR3 has 13 residues. The V end was cut by 5 bases, the J end by 4 bases, with 11 bases between. Germline CDR1 reads MNHEY; CDR2 reads SVGAGI. CDR3 in amino acids: CASSERSGYGYTF. The CDR3, as DNA: TGTGCCAGCAGTGAAAGGAGTGGCTATGGCTACACCTTC.

The V and J genes are TRBV6-4 and TRBJ1-2; 7 bases match TRBD1. Germline-derived CDR1 and CDR2 are MRHNA and SNTAGT. The CDR3 has 16 amino acids. V shed 4 bases, J shed 2 bases, and the junction held 10 bases outside the gene matches. In nucleotides, the CDR3 is TGTGCCAGCAGTGTAACCGGGACAGTGAACAACTATGGCTACACCTTC. It codes for CASSVTGTVNNYGYTF.

The chain links TRBV30 to TRBJ2-3; tentatively, D is TRBD1 (6 bases). Germline lookup yields CDR1 GTSNPN and CDR2 SVGIG (reference sequence). The CDR3 loop spans 16 amino acids. Trimming cost V 3 bases and J 0 bases, with 16 bases left between them. As DNA, the CDR3 is TGTGCCTGGAGGGACAGATACCCTCCTAGCACAGATACGCAGTATTTT. Its protein product is CAWRDRYPPSTDTQYF.

The chain employs TRBV4-2 and TRBJ1-2, with no clear D. Between the trimmed V and J ends, which lost 0 bases and 6 bases, there was a span of 5 bases. Germline V gene sequence: CDR1 LGHNA, CDR2 YNFKEQ. CDR3 length: 12 residues. The CDR3: CASSQDPNGYTF. The CDR3 DNA follows: TGTGCCAGCAGCCAAGATCCCAATGGCTACACCTTC.

The chain has TRBV27 and TRBJ1-2; the match to TRBD1 covers 9 bases. CDR1 and CDR2 (germline): MNHEY, SMNVEV (reference sequence). V shed 1 base and J 8 bases; nucleotides not matched to a gene: 23. The CDR3 sequence is 20 residues long. The CDR3 protein is CASSLWPGLNADRGRAGYTF. The CDR3 DNA reads as TGTGCCAGCAGTTTATGGCCCGGACTTAACGCAGACAGGGGGAGGGCAGGCTACACCTTC.

This clone was counted between two and nine times. This rearrangement joins TRBV19 to TRBJ2-7; D remains ambiguous. This CDR3 has 11 amino acids. Germline assignment: CDR1 LNHDA and CDR2 SQIVND (reference sequence). The ends were cut back, 4 bases at V and 3 bases at J, with 4 bases in the middle. In nucleotides, the CDR3 is TGTGCCAGTAGTAGGGGCTACGAGCAGTACTTC. The encoded protein is CASSRGYEQYF.

This clone has ten or more counts. The same CDR3 can be traced to other DNA sequences in this sample. The V gene is TRBV6-1, the J gene TRBJ2-3; maybe TRBD1 (6 bases). The germline V and J ends were trimmed by 2 bases and 4 bases, with 10 bases remaining between them. From germline, CDR1 is MNHNS and CDR2 SASEGT. CDR3 length equals 14 residues. The CDR3 sequence is CASSETGKADTQYF. In nucleotides, the CDR3 is TGTGCCAGCAGTGAAACAGGGAAGGCAGATACGCAGTATTTT.

V gene TRBV11-2 combines with J gene TRBJ2-1; possibly TRBD1 or TRBD2 for D (5 bases each). Trimming took off 0 bases at V and 7 bases at J, with 16 bases between the two ends. The CDR3 loop spans 16 amino acids. From germline, CDR1 is SGHAT and CDR2 FQNNGV. Here the CDR3 reads CASSLDGAGRGNEQFF. The CDR3 coding sequence is TGTGCCAGCAGCTTAGACGGGGCAGGGCGTGGTAATGAGCAGTTCTTC.

The chain has TRBV14 and TRBJ1-2, with D unresolved. The CDR3 spans 13 residues. Deletions cut 5 bases from V and 3 bases from J, with 10 bases between. The germline V gene has CDR1 SGHDN and CDR2 FVKESK. The CDR3 protein is CASSYGDDYGYTF. Here the CDR3 DNA reads TGTGCCAGCAGCTACGGTGACGACTATGGCTACACCTTC. The variable domain in full, with the rest retrieved from reference TRBV14 and TRBJ1-2, is EAGVTQFPSHSVIEKGQTVTLRCDPISGHDNLYWYRRVMGKEIKFLLHFVKESKQDESGMPNNRFLAERTGGTYSTLKVQPAELEDSGVYFCASSYGDDYGYTFGSGTRLTVV.

The rearrangement joins TRBV2 to TRBJ2-2, with D hard to call. CDR1 and CDR2 from the germline V gene are SNHLY and FYNNEI. The CDR3 consists of 14 residues. V lost 8 bases to trimming and J lost 7 bases, with 17 bases between them. This chain's CDR3 is CASRSRPMVGELFF. CDR3 DNA sequence: TGTGCCAGCCGGTCCCGGCCGATGGTCGGGGAGCTGTTTTTT.

The J gene is TRBJ1-6, the V gene TRBV14; D perhaps matches TRBD1 (5 bases). The germline V gene encodes CDR1 SGHDN and CDR2 FVKESK. The CDR3 totals 15 residues. The V and J ends lost 1 base and 7 bases respectively, with 11 bases between them. The CDR3 nucleotides are TGTGCCAGCAGCCAAGGAAACAGGTGGAATTCACCCCTCCACTTT. This sequence encodes CASSQGNRWNSPLHF.

This clone was seen a handful of times. The chain carries TRBV9 and TRBJ2-3; 7 bases match TRBD1. The CDR3 is made up of 15 amino acids. The V and J ends lost 4 bases and 1 base, in that order; junction bases with no gene match: 6. Germline V gene data show CDR1 as SGDLS and CDR2 as YYNGEE. The CDR3 loop reads CASSFGQVGTDTQYF. The CDR3 region has the DNA TGTGCCAGCAGCTTCGGACAGGTCGGCACAGATACGCAGTATTTT.

This chain links TRBV9 with TRBJ2-1; 10 bases are a match to TRBD2. The CDR3 runs 15 residues. Germline loops: CDR1 SGDLS, CDR2 YYNGEE. Trimming cost V 2 bases and J 6 bases; bases outside gene matches: 5. DNA of the CDR3: TGTGCCAGCAGCGTCAGCGGGGGGGCGATCAATGAGCAGTTCTTC. This sequence encodes CASSVSGGAINEQFF.

The J gene is TRBJ2-1, the V gene TRBV5-6, with D maybe TRBD2 (5 bases). Germline V gene data show CDR1 as SGHDT and CDR2 as YYEEEE. The CDR3 has 14 residues. The V gene lost 5 bases and the J gene lost 0 bases, with 9 bases spanning the gap. For the CDR3, the DNA is TGTGCCAGCAGTCGGAGGATCTCCTACAATGAGCAGTTCTTC. Its translation is CASSRRISYNEQFF.

The V and J genes are TRBV30 and TRBJ1-6; D may be TRBD1 (5 bases). V was clipped by 3 bases and J by 7 bases, with 10 bases between them. The germline V gene encodes CDR1 GTSNPN and CDR2 SVGIG (reference sequence). The CDR3 is 13 residues long. This CDR3 reads CAWRGRTNSPLHF. CDR3 sequence (DNA): TGTGCCTGGAGGGGACGGACAAATTCACCCCTCCACTTT.

This chain connects TRBV15 to TRBJ2-5; D gene uncertain. CDR1 LNHNV and CDR2 YYDKDF come from the germline V gene (reference sequence). Trimming pared 5 bases from V and 2 bases from J, leaving 6 bases between. The CDR3 contains 12 residues. CDR3 region: CATSGSQETQYF. CDR3 nucleotides: TGTGCCACCAGCGGCTCGCAAGAGACCCAGTACTTC. The whole variable domain, remainder taken from reference TRBV15 and TRBJ2-5, is DAMVIQNPRYQVTQFGKPVTLSCSQTLNHNVMYWYQQKSSQAPKLLFHYYDKDFNNEADTPDNFQSRRPNTSFCFLDIRSPGLGDTAMYLCATSGSQETQYFGPGTRLLVL.

The V and J genes are TRBV5-1 and TRBJ1-5; 7 positions agree with TRBD1. From germline, CDR1 is SGHRS and CDR2 YFSETQ. The CDR3 covers 17 residues. V shed 0 bases, J shed 2 bases, and the junction held 8 bases outside the gene matches. The DNA of the CDR3 is TGCGCCAGCAGCTTGGGCCCGGCCGGGACAGGCAATCAGCCCCAGCATTTT. Its protein product is CASSLGPAGTGNQPQHF.

The V call is TRBV29-1, the J call TRBJ1-1; D gene ambiguous. Trimming left V 4 bases short and J 8 bases short, with 8 bases between. This CDR3 contains 10 residues. Germline CDR1 SQVTM, CDR2 ANQGSEA. The CDR3 protein is CSVGPEEAFF. The CDR3 nucleotides are TGCAGCGTTGGTCCAGAGGAAGCTTTCTTT.

V and J are TRBV29-1 and TRBJ2-7; 10 bases match TRBD1. Unmatched junction bases numbered 7, after V lost 5 bases and J lost 6 bases. Germline V lookup: CDR1 SQVTM, CDR2 ANQGSEA. This CDR3 is 13 amino acids long. The CDR3 loop reads CSVRDRGLGEQYF. Written as DNA, the CDR3 is TGCAGCGTTAGGGACAGGGGTTTAGGCGAGCAGTACTTC.

This CDR3 is CASGPSTDTQYF. CDR3 DNA: TGTGCCAGCGGCCCAAGCACAGATACGCAGTATTTT. The gene calls are TRBV2 and TRBJ2-3; unclear D gene. The CDR3 extends over 12 amino acids. The V and J ends lost 8 bases and 0 bases respectively, with 6 bases between them. Germline loops: CDR1 SNHLY, CDR2 FYNNEI.